These T cell receptor beta chains were read from a single sample in a study of blood T cell repertoires in COVID-19. Profiled with immunoSEQ multiplex PCR; TCRdb holds only in-frame clones, not every one. The sample has about 200,000 clones, more than 80% seen once; the top ten hold about 1.2%. What was sequenced was PBMCs or T cells enriched from blood (not recorded which). The source is a man aged 30 to 45 who had recovered from COVID-19. Each CDR3 is given with its conserved first and last residue. A D gene is named only where the DNA matches it firmly. Size values are once, few and many counts, or a class for expanded clones, and some rows have none.

d_call	v_call	clone_size	j_call	cdr3_length	cdr3_aa	cdr3_nt
.	TRBV10-2	.	TRBJ1-1	15	CASSDPKSGQTEAFF	TGCGCCAGCAGTGACCCCAAGAGCGGACAGACTGAAGCTTTCTTT
.	TRBV4-1	once	TRBJ2-1	14	CASSQLRLYNEQFF	TGCGCCAGCAGCCAATTGCGACTCTACAATGAGCAGTTCTTC
.	TRBV7-9	.	TRBJ1-2	12	CASSSADNGYTF	TGTGCCAGCAGCTCCGCAGACAATGGCTACACCTTC
.	TRBV11-3	.	TRBJ2-1	14	CASSLAKNSNEQFF	TGTGCCAGCAGCTTAGCAAAAAACAGCAATGAGCAGTTCTTC
.	TRBV4-3	once	TRBJ1-1	15	CASSQVRTGYSEAFF	TGCGCCAGCAGCCAAGTAAGGACGGGGTACTCTGAAGCTTTCTTT
.	TRBV10-3	.	TRBJ1-2	13	CAITPTSNYGYTF	TGTGCCATCACCCCAACATCTAACTATGGCTACACCTTC
TRBD1	TRBV2	once	TRBJ1-2	14	CASRRQGASGGYTF	TGTGCCAGCAGACGACAGGGGGCGAGTGGTGGCTACACCTTC
.	TRBV19	.	TRBJ1-1	15	CASSIDRGSFTEAFF	TGTGCCAGTAGTATAGATAGAGGTTCGTTCACTGAAGCTTTCTTT
.	TRBV11-2	.	TRBJ1-4	16	CASSQRREGRGEKLFF	TGTGCCAGCAGCCAACGCAGGGAGGGGAGGGGTGAAAAACTGTTTTTT
.	TRBV9	.	TRBJ1-1	14	CASSLTYPGTEAFF	TGTGCCAGCAGCTTAACGTATCCGGGCACTGAAGCTTTCTTT
.	TRBV28	.	TRBJ1-1	14	CASSSAREATEAFF	TGTGCCAGCAGTTCGGCCAGAGAGGCCACTGAAGCTTTCTTT
TRBD1	TRBV28	.	TRBJ1-5	15	CASSDRQGAGQPQHF	TGTGCCAGCAGTGACAGACAGGGAGCCGGTCAGCCCCAGCATTTT
.	TRBV5-5	.	TRBJ1-2	15	CASSFGADRYYGYTF	TGTGCCAGCAGCTTCGGCGCGGACAGATACTATGGCTACACCTTC
TRBD2	TRBV7-2	.	TRBJ2-5	15	CASRISGAIQETQYF	TGTGCCAGCAGGATAAGCGGGGCTATTCAAGAGACCCAGTACTTC
.	TRBV19	once	TRBJ1-3	16	CASSIDGGGPGNTIYF	TGTGCCAGTAGTATAGACGGCGGGGGTCCTGGAAACACCATATATTTT
.	TRBV29-1	medium-sized	TRBJ1-1	12	CSVESPGLEAFF	TGCAGCGTTGAATCCCCAGGGCTTGAAGCTTTCTTT
TRBD2	TRBV27	.	TRBJ2-1	13	CASSLTSGRFQFF	TGTGCCAGCAGTTTAACTAGCGGGAGGTTTCAGTTCTTC
TRBD1	TRBV19	.	TRBJ1-5	14	CASSTTGGNQPQHF	TGTGCCAGTAGTACGACAGGGGGCAATCAGCCCCAGCATTTT
TRBD2	TRBV5-1	.	TRBJ2-5	17	CASSLVGTSGVQETQYF	TGCGCCAGCAGCTTGGTTGGGACTAGCGGGGTCCAAGAGACCCAGTACTTC
.	TRBV5-1	.	TRBJ1-1	14	CASSLVGVKPEAFF	TGCGCCAGCAGCTTGGTAGGGGTCAAACCTGAAGCTTTCTTT
TRBD2	TRBV29-1	.	TRBJ2-1	12	CSVSLAANEQFF	TGCAGCGTTAGCCTAGCGGCTAATGAGCAGTTCTTC
.	TRBV25-1	.	TRBJ2-2	15	CASSESQGNTGELFF	TGTGCCAGCAGTGAATCCCAGGGTAACACCGGGGAGCTGTTTTTT
.	TRBV18	.	TRBJ2-4	16	CASSPPPGIAKNIQYF	TGTGCCAGCTCACCACCGCCAGGGATAGCCAAAAACATTCAGTACTTC
.	TRBV6-5	.	TRBJ2-7	16	CASSYSWNGHLYEQYF	TGTGCCAGCAGTTACTCTTGGAATGGACACCTCTACGAGCAGTACTTC
TRBD1	TRBV9	.	TRBJ2-1	15	CASSGTGGVFNEQFF	TGTGCCAGCAGCGGAACAGGGGGCGTTTTCAATGAGCAGTTCTTC
TRBD2	TRBV5-6	.	TRBJ2-7	15	CASRGLAGALAEQYF	TGTGCCAGCAGGGGACTAGCGGGAGCCTTGGCCGAGCAGTACTTC
.	TRBV12-3/TRBV12-4	.	TRBJ1-4	12	CASSPLLEKLFF	TGTGCCAGCAGCCCTCTCCTTGAAAAACTGTTTTTT
TRBD1	TRBV11-2	.	TRBJ1-2	14	CASSSGDRGFGYTF	TGTGCCAGCAGCTCGGGGGACAGGGGTTTCGGCTACACCTTC